These 10 T cell receptor beta chains share one sample of origin, sequenced in a study of post-analysis software for immune sequencing data. Study results and limitations: Higher frequency in patients than in controls was seen for roughly five TRBV segments, with TRBV5-6, TRBV5-1 and TRBV20-1 among them.

Built from TCR beta cDNA, the libraries had unique molecular identifiers in them. TCRdb recomputed calls from the PCR reads with MiXCR, one row per CDR3 protein. The data show approximately 630,000 distinct CDR3 sequences, roughly three fifths seen once. These TCRs are of unknown antigen specificity. The sequencing input was blood. These receptors were obtained from a girl aged 2-9 years with multiple sclerosis.

The chain is built from TRBV12-3 or TRBV12-4 and TRBJ2-3; 9 bases fit TRBD2. The CDR3 is 17 amino acids. V shed 2 bases, J shed 4 bases, and the junction held 10 bases outside the gene matches. CDR3 in DNA: TGTGCCAGCAGTTTAAGGGCGGCTAGCGGGATGGCAGATACGCAGTATTTT. The encoded protein is CASSLRAASGMADTQYF.

In its sample, this clonotype was seen once. The chain is built from TRBV20-1 and TRBJ2-1, with 7 bases matching TRBD2. CDR3 length: 13 amino acids. Trimming removed 4 bases from V and 4 bases from J; junction bases left unmatched: 4. The germline CDR1 and CDR2 sequences are DFQATT and SNEGSKA (reference sequence). CDR3 residues: CSAILAVYNEQFF. The CDR3 region has the DNA TGCAGTGCTATTCTAGCGGTATACAATGAGCAGTTCTTC.

V is TRBV20-1 and J is TRBJ2-1; maybe TRBD1 (5 bases). The CDR3 contains 14 residues. The V end lost 4 bases, the J end lost 0 bases, and 10 bases lay between the germline ends. The germline gives CDR1 DFQATT, CDR2 SNEGSKA (reference sequence). The CDR3 sequence is CSAMSQGSYNEQFF. DNA of the CDR3: TGCAGTGCTATGAGTCAGGGCTCCTACAATGAGCAGTTCTTC.

The chain joins TRBV11-2 to TRBJ2-3, with TRBD2 identical over 7 bases. Germline lookup yields CDR1 SGHAT and CDR2 FQNNGV. The CDR3 is 16 amino acids. V lost 0 bases, J lost 1 base, and 4 bases stayed unmatched. The DNA of the CDR3 is TGTGCCAGCAGCTTAGACCGGGACTACCGCACAGATACGCAGTATTTT. Residues: CASSLDRDYRTDTQYF.

This chain connects TRBV20-1 to TRBJ2-7, with 8 bases lining up with TRBD2. After removal of 4 bases from V and 0 bases from J, the junction contained 5 bases not matched to a gene. The CDR3 spans 14 residues. CDR1 is DFQATT and CDR2 is SNEGSKA in the germline V gene (reference sequence). For the CDR3, the DNA is TGCAGTGCTATAACCGGGACTAGCTCCTACGAGCAGTACTTC. Protein: CSAITGTSSYEQYF.

V gene TRBV20-1 combines with J gene TRBJ2-5; 10 nucleotides match TRBD2. Germline loops: CDR1 DFQATT, CDR2 SNEGSKA (reference sequence). The CDR3 spans 17 residues. After removal of 0 bases from V and 1 base from J, the junction contained 8 bases not matched to a gene. The CDR3 bases are TGCAGTGCTAGAGATTGGGGTAGCGGGGGGCTCCAAGAGACCCAGTACTTC. Its protein is CSARDWGSGGLQETQYF.

V and J are TRBV5-1 and TRBJ1-1; 9 bases are shared with TRBD1. CDR3 length equals 16 residues. J was trimmed by 1 base and V by 2 bases; bases with no gene match: 6. The germline gives CDR1 SGHRS, CDR2 YFSETQ. This CDR3 is CASSFTGGSWNTEAFF. DNA for the CDR3: TGCGCCAGCAGCTTCACAGGGGGCTCATGGAACACTGAAGCTTTCTTT.

This clonotype was counted between two and nine times. CDR3 region: CSVAGRANYGYTF. For the CDR3, the DNA is TGCAGCGTTGCAGGGAGAGCTAACTATGGCTACACCTTC. This chain connects TRBV29-1 to TRBJ1-2; D may be TRBD1 (5 bases). The CDR3 extends over 13 amino acids. In germline, CDR1 is SQVTM, CDR2 ANQGSEA. V was shortened by 4 bases and J by 0 bases, with 9 bases between the two germline ends.

Remarks on this clonotype: The CDR3 does not end in the conserved phenylalanine or tryptophan, so this is likely a read error. The chain is built from TRBV5-1 and TRBJ2-3; unclear D gene. This CDR3 is built from 15 residues. V lost 2 bases and J lost 2, with 12 bases in between. Germline-derived CDR1 and CDR2 are SGHRS and YFSETQ. The CDR3 coding sequence is TGCGCCAGCAGCTTCACGGCGACGGTCACAGATACGCAGTATGTT. Translating it yields CASSFTATVTDTQYV.

The V call is TRBV5-1, the J call TRBJ1-2, with 10 positions matching TRBD1. The CDR3 runs to 14 residues. Trimming took 0 bases from V and 9 from J; bases not matched to a gene: 5. Germline V lookup: CDR1 SGHRS, CDR2 YFSETQ. CDR3: CASSLEGQGSSYTF. The CDR3 DNA reads as TGCGCCAGCAGCTTGGAGGGACAGGGGTCCAGCTACACCTTC.